This T cell receptor (beta chain) was captured by sequencing in a study of OX40 agonist ivuxolimab in advanced cancers. Study information: Hepatocellular carcinoma, melanoma, renal cell or head and neck cancer affected the dose-escalation patients. Three patients, one with hepatocellular carcinoma and two with cutaneous melanoma, responded partially.

Germline V gives CDR1 SGHTA, CDR2 FQGNSA. The CDR3 consists of 14 residues. V was pared by 1 base and J by 5 bases, with 9 bases between. Libraries were prepared by immunoSEQ multiplex PCR; TCRdb keeps only in-frame clonotypes and omits some of them. The data hold tens of thousands of clones, with 76% observed a single time. With autoimmune disease history or systemic immunosuppression, patients were excluded. Study-wide results and caveats: Clonal expansion was seen in CD4+ and CD8+ blood T cells by week 6 at 0.1 to 3.0 mg/kg.

This clone was picked up a small number of times. What it binds is not known. This specimen was CD4+ or CD8+ T cells sorted from blood, taken in a trial of the OX40 agonist ivuxolimab. This chain links TRBV7-2 with TRBJ1-5; D is unresolved. This receptor was identified in an adult with an advanced solid tumor such as melanoma, head and neck, liver or kidney cancer. In DNA, the CDR3 is TGTGCCAGCAGCTTAGTTAACGGATATCAGCCCCAGCATTTT. This gives the protein CASSLVNGYQPQHF. Supplemented by reference TRBV7-2 and TRBJ1-5, the full variable domain reads GAGVSQSPSNKVTEKGKDVELRCDPISGHTALYWYRQSLGQGLEFLIYFQGNSAPDKSGLPSDRFSAERTGGSVSTLTIQRTQQEDSAVYLCASSLVNGYQPQHFGDGTRLSIL.